This record covers a single T cell receptor (beta chain). TCR beta sequences were obtained from blood CD8+ and CD4+ T cells. Healthy donors constituted the controls, which were matched for age and sex. FACS was used to enrich TEMRA cells, whereas the CD8+ and CD4+ T cells were obtained by negative isolation. The sample belongs to a study of CD8 T cells in Susac syndrome. This CDR3 region has 12 residues. An input of roughly 0.45 to 1 ug of RNA was subjected to reverse transcription using random hexamers. The amplification used immunoSEQ multiplex PCR on TCR beta CDR3; it spanned 54 Vbeta and 13 Jbeta. TCRdb reprocessed the immunoSEQ multiplex PCR reads with MiXCR, giving one entry per CDR3 protein. The profile shows roughly 190,000 distinct CDR3 sequences, 85% to 95% of them singletons.

The TCR originated in a human donor in good health. The sample was CD4+ T cells from PBMCs. The chain combines TRBV21-1 with TRBJ1-1. TRBV21-1 constitutes a pseudogene. CDR3 DNA sequence: TGTGCCAGCAGCAAAGTGGGGACTGAAGCTTTCTTT. It codes for CASSKVGTEAFF.